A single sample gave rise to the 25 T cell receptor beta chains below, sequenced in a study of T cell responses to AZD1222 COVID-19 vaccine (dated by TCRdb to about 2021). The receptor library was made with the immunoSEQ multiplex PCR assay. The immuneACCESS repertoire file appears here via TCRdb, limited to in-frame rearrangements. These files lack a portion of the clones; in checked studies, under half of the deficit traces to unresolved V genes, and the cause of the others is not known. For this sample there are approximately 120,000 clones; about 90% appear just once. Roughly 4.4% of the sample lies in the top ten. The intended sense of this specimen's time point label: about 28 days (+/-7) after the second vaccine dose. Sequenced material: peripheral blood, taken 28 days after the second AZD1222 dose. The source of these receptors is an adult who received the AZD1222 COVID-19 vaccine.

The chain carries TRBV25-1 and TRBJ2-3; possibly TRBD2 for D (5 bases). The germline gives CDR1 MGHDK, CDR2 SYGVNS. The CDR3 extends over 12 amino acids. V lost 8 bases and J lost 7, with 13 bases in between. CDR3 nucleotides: TGTGCCAGCGCCCCGGACGGGAATACGCAGTATTTT. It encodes CASAPDGNTQYF.

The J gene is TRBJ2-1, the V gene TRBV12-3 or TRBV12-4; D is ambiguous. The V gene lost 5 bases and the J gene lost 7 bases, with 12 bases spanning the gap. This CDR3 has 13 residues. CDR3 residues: CASSAATLNEQFF. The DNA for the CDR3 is TGTGCCAGCAGTGCTGCAACCTTGAATGAGCAGTTCTTC.

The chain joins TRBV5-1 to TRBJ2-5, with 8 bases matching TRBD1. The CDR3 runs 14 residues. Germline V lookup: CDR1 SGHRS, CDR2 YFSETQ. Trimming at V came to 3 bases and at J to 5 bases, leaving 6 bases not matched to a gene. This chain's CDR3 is CASSSSRGLETQYF. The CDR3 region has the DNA TGCGCCAGCAGCTCTAGCAGGGGGCTGGAGACCCAGTACTTC.

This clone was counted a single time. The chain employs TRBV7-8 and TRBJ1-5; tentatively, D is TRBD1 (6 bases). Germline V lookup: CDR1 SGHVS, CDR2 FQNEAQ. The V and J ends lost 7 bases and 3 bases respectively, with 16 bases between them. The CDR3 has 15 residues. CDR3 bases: TGTGCCAGCATAAAAAACCGGGGGCTCAATCAGCCCCAGCATTTT. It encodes CASIKNRGLNQPQHF. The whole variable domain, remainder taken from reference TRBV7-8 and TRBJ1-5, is GAGVSQSPRYKVAKRGQDVALRCDPISGHVSLFWYQQALGQGPEFLTYFQNEAQLDKSGLPSDRFFAERPEGSVSTLKIQRTQQEDSAVYLCASIKNRGLNQPQHFGDGTRLSIL.

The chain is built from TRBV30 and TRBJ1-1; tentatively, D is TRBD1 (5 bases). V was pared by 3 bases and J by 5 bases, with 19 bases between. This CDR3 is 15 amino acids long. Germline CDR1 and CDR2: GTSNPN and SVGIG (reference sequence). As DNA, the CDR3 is TGTGCCTGGAGCGAGCCGGGACGGTCCTTGACTGAAGCTTTCTTT. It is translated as CAWSEPGRSLTEAFF.

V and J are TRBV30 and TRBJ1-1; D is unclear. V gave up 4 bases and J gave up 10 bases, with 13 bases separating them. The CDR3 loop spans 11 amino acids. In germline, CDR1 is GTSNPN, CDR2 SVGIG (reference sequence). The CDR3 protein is CAWNSLLGAFF. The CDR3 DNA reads TGTGCCTGGAACTCCCTCCTAGGAGCTTTCTTT.

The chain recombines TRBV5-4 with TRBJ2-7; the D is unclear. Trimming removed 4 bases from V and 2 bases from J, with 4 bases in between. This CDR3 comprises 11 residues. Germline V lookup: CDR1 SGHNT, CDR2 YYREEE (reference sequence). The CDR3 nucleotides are TGTGCCAGCAGCGCCGCCTACGAGCAGTACTTC. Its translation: CASSAAYEQYF.

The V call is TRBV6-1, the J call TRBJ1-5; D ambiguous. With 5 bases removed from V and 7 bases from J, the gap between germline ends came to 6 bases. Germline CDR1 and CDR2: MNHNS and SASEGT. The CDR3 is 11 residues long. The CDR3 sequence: CASSSEQPQHF. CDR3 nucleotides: TGTGCCAGCAGTAGTGAACAGCCCCAGCATTTT.

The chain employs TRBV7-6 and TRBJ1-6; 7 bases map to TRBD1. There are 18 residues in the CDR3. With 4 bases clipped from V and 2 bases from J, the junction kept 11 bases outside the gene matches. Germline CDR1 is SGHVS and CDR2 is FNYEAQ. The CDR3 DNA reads TGTGCCAGCAGCTCTTCAGATCCGAGGGGGCCCTATAATTCACCCCTCCACTTT. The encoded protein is CASSSSDPRGPYNSPLHF.

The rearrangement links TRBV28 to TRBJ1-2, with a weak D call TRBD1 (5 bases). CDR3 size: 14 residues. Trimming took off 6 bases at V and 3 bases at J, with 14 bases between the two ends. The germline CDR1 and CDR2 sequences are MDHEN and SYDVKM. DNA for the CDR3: TGTGCCAGCAGACAACAGGCGGGTGACTATGGCTACACCTTC. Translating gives CASRQQAGDYGYTF.

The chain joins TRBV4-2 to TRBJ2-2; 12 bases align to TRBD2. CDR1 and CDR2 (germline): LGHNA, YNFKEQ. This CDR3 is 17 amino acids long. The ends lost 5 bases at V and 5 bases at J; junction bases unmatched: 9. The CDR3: CASSYGTGTSGTGELFF. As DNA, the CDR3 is TGTGCCAGCAGCTACGGGACCGGGACTAGCGGGACCGGGGAGCTGTTTTTT.

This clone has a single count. The CDR3 here is CASGPNRGLTANYGYTF. The CDR3 nucleotides read TGTGCTAGTGGTCCTAACCGGGGTTTGACAGCTAACTATGGCTACACCTTC. The V call is TRBV12-5, the J call TRBJ1-2; D is possibly TRBD1 (5 bases). The germline V gene encodes CDR1 LGHNT and CDR2 FRNRAP. The CDR3 is 17 amino acids. V was pared by 5 bases and J by 0 bases, with 19 bases between.

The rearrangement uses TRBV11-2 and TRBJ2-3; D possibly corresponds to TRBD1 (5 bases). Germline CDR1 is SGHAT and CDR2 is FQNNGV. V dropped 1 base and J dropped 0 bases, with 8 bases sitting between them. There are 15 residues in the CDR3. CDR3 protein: CASSLVGDSTDTQYF. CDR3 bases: TGTGCCAGCAGCTTAGTAGGGGATAGCACAGATACGCAGTATTTT.

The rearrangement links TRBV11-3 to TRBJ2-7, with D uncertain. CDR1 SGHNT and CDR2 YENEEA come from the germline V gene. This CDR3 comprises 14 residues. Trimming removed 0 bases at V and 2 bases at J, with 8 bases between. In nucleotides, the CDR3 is TGTGCCAGCAGCTTAGACGGCCCAACCTACGAGCAGTACTTC. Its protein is CASSLDGPTYEQYF. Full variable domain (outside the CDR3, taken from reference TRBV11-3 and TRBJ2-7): EAGVVQSPRYKIIEKKQPVAFWCNPISGHNTLYWYLQNLGQGPELLIRYENEEAVDDSQLPKDRFSAERLKGVDSTLKIQPAELGDSAVYLCASSLDGPTYEQYFGPGTRLTVT.

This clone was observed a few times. The DNA for the CDR3 is TGTGCCAGTAGTATAGTGGGACATAAAAGGACTGAAGCTTTCTTT. The encoded protein is CASSIVGHKRTEAFF. The chain links TRBV19 to TRBJ1-1; tentative D call: TRBD1 (6 bases). The CDR3 runs to 15 residues. The V and J ends lost 1 base and 5 bases respectively, with 14 bases between them. Germline V gives CDR1 LNHDA, CDR2 SQIVND (reference sequence).

The CDR3 reads CASSQVGTGNTEAFF. CDR3 DNA sequence: TGCGCCAGCAGCCAAGTGGGGACAGGGAACACTGAAGCTTTCTTT. The chain recombines TRBV4-1 with TRBJ1-1; 8 nucleotides agree with TRBD1. The CDR3 length is 15 residues. Unmatched junction bases numbered 2, after V lost 1 base and J lost 1 base. The germline V gene encodes CDR1 MGHRA and CDR2 YSYEKL.

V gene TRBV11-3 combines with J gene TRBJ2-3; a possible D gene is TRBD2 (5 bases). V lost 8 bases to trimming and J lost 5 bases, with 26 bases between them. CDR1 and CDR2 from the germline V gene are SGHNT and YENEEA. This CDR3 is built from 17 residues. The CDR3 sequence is CASLKRETTFMGDTQYF. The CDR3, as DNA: TGTGCCAGCTTAAAGAGGGAGACTACCTTTATGGGAGATACGCAGTATTTT.

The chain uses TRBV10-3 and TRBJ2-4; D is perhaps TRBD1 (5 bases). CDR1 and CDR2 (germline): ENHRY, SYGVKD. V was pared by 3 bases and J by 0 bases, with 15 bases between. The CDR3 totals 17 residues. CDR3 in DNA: TGTGCCATCAGTGACGTCGCAGGGTCGGGAGCCAAAAACATTCAGTACTTC. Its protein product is CAISDVAGSGAKNIQYF.

As DNA, the CDR3 is TGTGCCAGCAGTTCGTCGGAGACCAATCAGCCCCAGCATTTT. Its protein product is CASSSSETNQPQHF. V gene TRBV28 combines with J gene TRBJ1-5; D uncertain. The CDR3 length is 14 residues. CDR1 is MDHEN and CDR2 is SYDVKM in the germline V gene. V gave up 4 bases and J gave up 3 bases, with 10 bases separating them.

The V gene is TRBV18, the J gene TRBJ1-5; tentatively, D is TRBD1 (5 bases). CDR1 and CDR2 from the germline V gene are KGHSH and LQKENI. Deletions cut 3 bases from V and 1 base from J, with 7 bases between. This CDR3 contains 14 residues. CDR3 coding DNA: TGTGCCAGCTCACCCGACAGAAGCAATCAGCCCCAGCATTTT. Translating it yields CASSPDRSNQPQHF. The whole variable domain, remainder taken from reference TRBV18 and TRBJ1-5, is NAGVMQNPRHLVRRRGQEARLRCSPMKGHSHVYWYRQLPEEGLKFMVYLQKENIIDESGMPKERFSAEFPKEGPSILRIQQVVRGDSAAYFCASSPDRSNQPQHFGDGTRLSIL.

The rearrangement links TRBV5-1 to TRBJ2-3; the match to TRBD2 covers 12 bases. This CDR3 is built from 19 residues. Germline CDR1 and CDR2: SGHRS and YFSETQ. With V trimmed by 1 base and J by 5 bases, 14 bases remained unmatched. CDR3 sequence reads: CASSLTLASGRAQGDTQYF. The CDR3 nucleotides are TGCGCCAGCAGCTTGACATTGGCTAGCGGGAGGGCCCAGGGAGATACGCAGTATTTT.

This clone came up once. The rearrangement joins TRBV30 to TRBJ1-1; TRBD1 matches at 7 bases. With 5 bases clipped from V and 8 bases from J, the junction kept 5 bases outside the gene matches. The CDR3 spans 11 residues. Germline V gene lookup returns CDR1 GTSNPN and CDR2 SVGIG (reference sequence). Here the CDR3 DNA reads TGTGCCTGGGTAAGGGACAGAGAAGCTTTCTTT. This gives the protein CAWVRDREAFF.

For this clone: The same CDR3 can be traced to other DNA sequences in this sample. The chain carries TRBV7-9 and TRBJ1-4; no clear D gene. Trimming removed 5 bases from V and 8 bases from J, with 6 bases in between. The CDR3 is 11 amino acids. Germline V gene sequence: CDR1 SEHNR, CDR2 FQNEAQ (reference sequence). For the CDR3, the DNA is TGTGCCAGCAGCAGCGGCGAAAAACTGTTTTTT. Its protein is CASSSGEKLFF.

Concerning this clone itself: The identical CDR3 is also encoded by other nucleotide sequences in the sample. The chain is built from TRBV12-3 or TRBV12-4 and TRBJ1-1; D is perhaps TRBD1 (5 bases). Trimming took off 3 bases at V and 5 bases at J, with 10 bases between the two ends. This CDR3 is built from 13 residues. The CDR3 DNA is TGTGCCAGCAGTTTGGGGGACCGGACTGAAGCTTTCTTT. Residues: CASSLGDRTEAFF.

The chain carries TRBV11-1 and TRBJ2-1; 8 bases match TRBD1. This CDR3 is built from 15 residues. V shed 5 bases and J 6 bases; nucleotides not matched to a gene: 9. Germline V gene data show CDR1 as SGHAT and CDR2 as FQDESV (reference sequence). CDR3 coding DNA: TGTGCCAGCAGCCCCAGGGGGCAGGGGTTCAATGAGCAGTTCTTC. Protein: CASSPRGQGFNEQFF.